This is a list of T cell receptor beta chains from one sample in a study of cytomegalovirus exposure and HLA in healthy donors. The repertoire was sequenced with immunoSEQ multiplex PCR; TCRdb's copy has only in-frame clones and lacks some. The profile shows about 120,000 clones, 60% to 85% of them singletons. Sequencing input: PBMCs. The receptors originated from a woman between 40 and 50 years old in good health and CMV-seropositive. The CDR3 runs from the conserved cysteine through the conserved F or W. D genes are given only for firm matches. Clone size is given for some rows only: seen once, a few or many times, or a class if the clone is expanded.

J gene | V gene | clone size | D gene | CDR3 DNA | CDR3 protein
TRBJ1-6 | TRBV19 | . | TRBD1 | TGTGCCAGTAGTATTTTTTCGGGACAGGGGGCCCCGGGACCCCTCCACTTT | CASSIFSGQGAPGPLHF
TRBJ1-3 | TRBV5-6 | . | . | TGTGCCAGCAGCAAGGTAGGGGCCTCTGGAAACACCATATATTTT | CASSKVGASGNTIYF
TRBJ2-4 | TRBV7-2 | . | . | TGTGCCAGCAGCTTAGGTGGGCTAGCCAAAAACATTCAGTACTTC | CASSLGGLAKNIQYF
TRBJ1-2 | TRBV5-8 | . | . | TGTGCCAGCAGCTTGGGGGGCAAGCCCTATGGCTACACCTTC | CASSLGGKPYGYTF
TRBJ2-5 | TRBV6-1 | . | . | TGTGCCAGCAGTGACTTAAAAGAGACCCAGTACTTC | CASSDLKETQYF
TRBJ2-7 | TRBV5-6 | . | . | TGTGCCAGCAGCTTATCAGGGTCCATTGACCTTTCTAAGCAGTACTTC | CASSLSGSIDLSKQYF
TRBJ1-1 | TRBV18 | once | . | TGTGCCAGCTCACCAGGTCGAGGGAACACTGAAGCTTTCTTT | CASSPGRGNTEAFF
TRBJ1-2 | TRBV5-1 | . | . | TGCGCCAGCAGCTTGGACGGTACTAACTATGGCTACACCTTC | CASSLDGTNYGYTF
TRBJ1-4 | TRBV15 | . | . | TGTGCCACCAGCAGAGATCTAACGGGTTATAATGAAAAACTGTTTTTT | CATSRDLTGYNEKLFF
TRBJ1-4 | TRBV7-9 | few | . | TGTGCCAGCAGCGGGCAGGTCTATGAAAAACTGTTTTTT | CASSGQVYEKLFF
TRBJ1-1 | TRBV5-8 | few | . | TGTGCCAGCAGCTTGAGGGGCAGGGGCACTGAAGCTTTCTTT | CASSLRGRGTEAFF
TRBJ2-7 | TRBV25-1 | . | . | TGTGCCAGCAGTGAGGTCCAGGGTGGCCACGAGCAGTACTTC | CASSEVQGGHEQYF
TRBJ1-2 | TRBV7-3 | . | TRBD1 | TGTGCCAGCAGCTTAACGGGAAGACAGGGGGTCAATGGCTACACCTTC | CASSLTGRQGVNGYTF
TRBJ2-5 | TRBV19 | . | TRBD2 | TGTGCCACCTCCTCCGTTCCTAGCGGGTTTTCCGGGACCCAGTACTTC | CATSSVPSGFSGTQYF
TRBJ1-6 | TRBV5-4 | once | TRBD1 | TGTGCCAGCAGCCAAGAACAGGGGCCAACCTATAATTCACCCCTCCACTTT | CASSQEQGPTYNSPLHF
TRBJ2-3 | TRBV5-4 | . | . | TGTGCCAGCAGCTTGGGGGGCGAATCGACAGATACGCAGTATTTT | CASSLGGESTDTQYF
TRBJ1-6 | TRBV19 | . | . | TGTGCCAGTAGTCCAAATACGGCACCCCTCCACTTT | CASSPNTAPLHF
TRBJ1-1 | TRBV5-1 | . | TRBD1 | TGCGCCAGCCAGCCAGGGGGTGAAAACACTGAAGCTTTCTTT | CASQPGGENTEAFF
TRBJ2-5 | TRBV7-3 | . | . | TGTGCCAGCAGCTTAACAGGGACAAGACAAGAGACCCAGTACTTC | CASSLTGTRQETQYF
TRBJ1-4 | TRBV7-2 | . | . | TGTGCCAGCAGCTTGGTTCAGGGGATAAAGGAAAAACTGTTTTTT | CASSLVQGIKEKLFF
TRBJ2-1 | TRBV7-9 | . | TRBD2 | TGTGCCAGCAGCGCCCCTGGACTAGCGAACGGCAATGAGCAGTTCTTC | CASSAPGLANGNEQFF
TRBJ2-1 | TRBV9 | . | . | TGTGCCAGCAGCGTAGCGCCCGCGGGTGGGGCCTACAATGAGCAGTTCTTC | CASSVAPAGGAYNEQFF
TRBJ2-7 | TRBV9 | . | TRBD2 | TGTGCCAGCAGCGGCGGGGGATTCGAGCAGTACTTC | CASSGGGFEQYF
TRBJ2-7 | TRBV4-2 | . | TRBD2 | TGTGCCAGCAGCCAAGATCCCAGCGGGAGAGGATACGAGCAGTACTTC | CASSQDPSGRGYEQYF